This paragraph covers one T cell receptor (beta chain) sequence. It has no known antigen specificity. The input lacks base qualities; no much larger clone sits a single base away. For sequencing, an Illumina NovaSeq 6000 was employed. Synthesis of TCR cDNA relied on 5'RACE template switching, a step that introduced a universal primer site along with unique molecular identifiers. Priming for cDNA synthesis came from both the TCR alpha and TCR beta constant segments. Libraries were amplified in two PCR steps, with sample barcodes and sequencing adapters added in the second step. Sequencing of the libraries was done on either Illumina HiSeq 2500 (2x100 bp) or NovaSeq (2x150 bp). The original pipeline was this. MIGEC handled demultiplexing of reads and collapsing into UMI consensus sequences, while MiXCR performed V(D)J alignment. Vaccine-responding clonotypes were defined with edgeR using replicate PBMC samples, requiring FDR below 0.01 and a log2 fold change above 5 up to day 15. Bulk clonotypes were assigned CD4 or CD8 identity according to which sequenced CD4 or CD8 repertoire held them at higher abundance. TCRdb reprocessing: public reads trimmed at Q25 with fastp, clones called with MiXCR, in-frame beta chains kept. Each record represents a unique CDR3 protein, reported with the most common genes and DNA among its rows. For this entry, the V and J calls and clone size follow TCRdb and not the study's own pipeline. Across this sample there are 250,000 to 400,000 distinct CDR3 sequences, with 4.1% seen only once. Around 23% of the sample lies in the top ten.

The CDR3 runs 14 amino acids, cysteine and phenylalanine included. Of the read, only the CDR3 DNA is kept; its 42 bases are in frame from base 1. Trimming takes 6 bases off V and 2 bases off J; junction bases not matched to a gene: 8. CDR1 and CDR2, looked up from the germline V gene (reference sequence), are DFQATT and SNEGSKA. The sample's treatment or condition label, decoded: live attenuated yellow fever vaccine strain. Two biological replicates of bulk PBMCs were collected at each blood-draw timepoint. PBMCs were isolated from peripheral blood using a standard Ficoll-Paque protocol. RNA was extracted with TriZol from bulk PBMCs, CD4 and CD8 fractions, and dextramer-positive and dextramer-negative fractions. This sample was included in a study of T cells after yellow fever vaccination (dated by TCRdb to the late 2010s). With regard to the full study: Libraries from fractions with low cell numbers were prepared with the SMART-Seq v4 Ultra Low Input RNA kit. To track T-cell clones before and after primary and booster YFV17D yellow fever vaccination, bulk TCR alpha and beta repertoires were sequenced longitudinally. Two healthy male donors, one aged 18 to 30 and one aged 30 to 39 years, were included in the cohort. Blood was drawn at multiple timepoints before and after primary and secondary immunization, with bulk PBMC replicates and cell subsets isolated. Beyond this particular receptor, the publication reports: A small fraction of clonotypes showed up in both the CD4 and CD8 compartments, probably as a result of convergent recombination. Compared with the primary T-cell response, the secondary T-cell response was weaker but faster, peaking on day 5 rather than day 15. Computational filtering was required because FACS-sorted repertoires could contain abundant contaminating clonotypes from the bulk population. Most clones expanded after primary vaccination (approximately 95% of CD4 and 88% of CD8) were re-detected after the booster, suggesting that broad memory maintenance occurred. The study included only a couple of donors, which limits how far the findings can be generalized.

This sequence uses TRBV20-1 and TRBJ2-5; TRBD2 fits 8 bases in the junction. The specimen comprised PBMCs, sampled 5 days after the yellow fever booster vaccination. The sequence was collected from a young man who received the YFV17D yellow fever vaccine. The CDR3 in this case is CSARLASLQETQYF. The DNA sequence is given as TGCAGTGCAAGACTAGCGTCCCTTCAAGAGACCCAGTACTTC.